This T cell receptor beta chain was captured in a study of T cells in localized non-small cell lung cancer. Points from the study as a whole: Adjacent lung held a median roughly 54 of the top 100 tumor clones.

Sequenced by immunoSEQ multiplex PCR; TCRdb stores in-frame clones only, minus some. Among tens of thousands of clones listed, 84% were seen once. Trimming pared 4 bases from V and 0 bases from J, leaving 6 bases between. The CDR3 loop spans 14 amino acids. Germline loops: CDR1 MNHEY, CDR2 SVGAGI. On this clone: Antigen specificity is unknown.

The TCR sequence derives from a female donor over 55 with stage I lung adenocarcinoma. This specimen consisted of peripheral blood, obtained before any cancer treatment. V gene TRBV6-5 combines with J gene TRBJ1-4; D is uncertain. Here the CDR3 reads CASSLHTTNEKLFF. CDR3 nucleotide sequence: TGTGCCAGCAGTTTGCATACAACTAATGAAAAACTGTTTTTT.